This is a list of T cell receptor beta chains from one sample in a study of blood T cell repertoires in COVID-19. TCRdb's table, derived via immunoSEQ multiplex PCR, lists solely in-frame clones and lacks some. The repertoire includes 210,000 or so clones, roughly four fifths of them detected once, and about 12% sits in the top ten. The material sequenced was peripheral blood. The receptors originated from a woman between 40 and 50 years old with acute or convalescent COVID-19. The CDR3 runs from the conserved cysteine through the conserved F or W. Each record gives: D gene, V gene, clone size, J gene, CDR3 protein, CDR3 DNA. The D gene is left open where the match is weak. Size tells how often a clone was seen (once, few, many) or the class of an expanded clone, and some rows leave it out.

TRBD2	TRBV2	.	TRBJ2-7	CASRSTSGSQEQYF	TGTGCCAGCAGGAGTACTAGCGGGAGTCAGGAGCAGTACTTC
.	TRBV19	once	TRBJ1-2	CASSGSGDRGPTGDNYGYTF	TGTGCCAGTAGTGGGTCCGGTGACAGAGGCCCGACGGGGGATAACTATGGCTACACCTTC
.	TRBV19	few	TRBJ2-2	CASSIAAGTGELFF	TGTGCCAGTAGTATAGCGGCAGGGACCGGGGAGCTGTTTTTT
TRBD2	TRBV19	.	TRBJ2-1	CASTLAAYNEQFF	TGTGCCAGTACGCTAGCGGCCTACAATGAGCAGTTCTTC
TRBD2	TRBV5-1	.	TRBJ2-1	CASSSLARPYNEQFF	TGCGCCAGCAGTTCACTAGCGAGGCCCTACAATGAGCAGTTCTTC
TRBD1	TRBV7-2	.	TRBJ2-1	CASSYRGSGNEQFF	TGTGCCAGCAGCTACAGGGGTTCTGGAAATGAGCAGTTCTTC
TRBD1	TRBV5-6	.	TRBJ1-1	CASSLVNRGSGFVEAFF	TGTGCCAGCAGCTTGGTGAACAGGGGATCGGGGTTCGTTGAAGCTTTCTTT
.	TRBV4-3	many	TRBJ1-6	CASSRGTNNSPLHF	TGCGCCAGCAGTCGTGGGACAAATAATTCACCCCTCCACTTT
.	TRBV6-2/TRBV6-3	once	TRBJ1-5	CASSYKRGGDQPQHF	TGTGCCAGCAGTTACAAGAGGGGAGGGGATCAGCCCCAGCATTTT
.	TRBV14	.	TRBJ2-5	CASSQGRYETQYF	TGTGCCAGCAGCCAAGGGAGGTATGAGACCCAGTACTTC
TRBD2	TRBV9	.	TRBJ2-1	CASSVDPPSGVLNEQFF	TGTGCCAGCAGCGTAGATCCCCCTAGCGGGGTGCTTAATGAGCAGTTCTTC
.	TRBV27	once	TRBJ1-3	CASEGGNSGNTIYF	TGTGCCAGCGAAGGAGGGAACTCTGGAAACACCATATATTTT
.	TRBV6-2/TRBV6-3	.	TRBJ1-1	CASSGVGTEAFF	TGTGCCAGCAGCGGAGTTGGCACTGAAGCTTTCTTT
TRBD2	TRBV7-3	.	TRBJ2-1	CASSPPGGSYNEQFF	TGTGCCAGCAGCCCCCCGGGGGGCTCCTACAATGAGCAGTTCTTC
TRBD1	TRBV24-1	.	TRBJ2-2	CATRDRDTGELFF	TGTGCCACCAGAGACAGGGACACCGGGGAGCTGTTTTTT
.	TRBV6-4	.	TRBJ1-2	CASRAGVNYGYTF	TGTGCCAGCAGGGCAGGGGTTAACTATGGCTACACCTTC
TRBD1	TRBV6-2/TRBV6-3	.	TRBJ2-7	CASRPTGGEQYF	TGTGCCAGCAGACCTACAGGGGGCGAGCAGTACTTC
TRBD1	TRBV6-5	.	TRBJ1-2	CASSYVQGANYGYTF	TGTGCCAGCAGTTACGTTCAGGGGGCGAACTATGGCTACACCTTC
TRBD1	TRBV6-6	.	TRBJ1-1	CASSLQGEGTEAFF	TGTGCCAGCAGCTTACAGGGGGAAGGCACTGAAGCTTTCTTT
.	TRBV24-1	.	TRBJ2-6	CATSLSGANVLTF	TGTGCCACCAGTCTTAGTGGGGCCAACGTCCTGACTTTC
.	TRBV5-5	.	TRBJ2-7	CASSFVGSRNEQYF	TGTGCCAGCAGCTTTGTCGGGAGCAGGAACGAGCAGTACTTC
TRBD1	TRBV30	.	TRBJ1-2	CAWRGQRVRLTNYGYTF	TGTGCCTGGAGGGGACAGCGAGTTCGTCTGACTAACTATGGCTACACCTTC
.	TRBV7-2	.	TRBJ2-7	CASSLTVNLEQYF	TGTGCCAGCAGCTTAACGGTGAATCTGGAGCAGTACTTC
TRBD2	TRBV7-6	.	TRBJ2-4	CASSLGAVTSGPRAKNIQYF	TGTGCCAGCAGCTTAGGTGCCGTGACTAGCGGCCCGCGAGCCAAAAACATTCAGTACTTC
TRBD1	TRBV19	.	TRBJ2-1	CASSMDPGQDYNEQFF	TGTGCCAGTAGTATGGATCCGGGACAGGACTACAATGAGCAGTTCTTC
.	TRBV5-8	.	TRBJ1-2	CASRRGGRDGYTF	TGTGCCAGCAGGCGGGGGGGGCGCGATGGCTACACCTTC
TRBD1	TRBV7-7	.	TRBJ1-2	CASSVRGRTGNGYTF	TGTGCCAGCAGCGTCCGGGGACGGACAGGGAACGGCTACACCTTC
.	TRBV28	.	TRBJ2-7	CASSLSPRAKYF	TGTGCCAGCAGTTTATCCCCCAGGGCGAAGTACTTC
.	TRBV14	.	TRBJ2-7	CASSPGYEQYF	TGTGCCAGCAGTCCAGGGTACGAGCAGTACTTC
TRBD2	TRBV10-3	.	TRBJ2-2	CAISVLTSPGELFF	TGTGCCATCAGTGTCCTGACTAGCCCCGGGGAGCTGTTTTTT
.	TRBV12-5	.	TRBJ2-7	CASGLVRVSGGSYEQYF	TGTGCTAGTGGTTTGGTACGCGTCAGCGGCGGATCCTACGAGCAGTACTTC
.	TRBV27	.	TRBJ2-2	CASSSKGELFF	TGTGCCAGCAGTTCTAAGGGGGAGCTGTTTTTT
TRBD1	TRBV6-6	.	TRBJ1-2	CASSYSTGNYGYTF	TGTGCCAGCAGTTACTCGACAGGGAACTATGGCTACACCTTC
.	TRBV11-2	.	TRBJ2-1	CASSLGGSSTYNEQFF	TGTGCCAGCAGCTTAGGAGGTAGCAGCACCTACAATGAGCAGTTCTTC
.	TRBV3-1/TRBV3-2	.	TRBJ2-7	CASSQDLALRVDEQYF	TGTGCCAGCAGCCAAGATCTGGCTCTCAGGGTGGACGAGCAGTACTTC
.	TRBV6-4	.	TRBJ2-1	CASSDRAEGSNEQFF	TGTGCCAGCAGTGATAGAGCGGAGGGAAGCAATGAGCAGTTCTTC
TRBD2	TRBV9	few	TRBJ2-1	CASSAGLADNEQFF	TGTGCCAGCAGCGCTGGACTAGCGGACAATGAGCAGTTCTTC
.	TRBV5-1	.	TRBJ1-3	CASSLDGASGNTIYF	TGCGCCAGCAGCTTGGATGGGGCCTCTGGAAACACCATATATTTT
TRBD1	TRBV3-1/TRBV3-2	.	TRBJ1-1	CASSDRDRGLNTEAFF	TGTGCCAGCAGCGACCGGGACAGGGGCTTGAACACTGAAGCTTTCTTT
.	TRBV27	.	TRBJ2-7	CASSLSQAYEQYF	TGTGCCAGCAGTTTGTCACAGGCGTACGAGCAGTACTTC
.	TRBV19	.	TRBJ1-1	CASIGERTEAFF	TGTGCCAGTATTGGGGAGAGGACTGAAGCTTTCTTT
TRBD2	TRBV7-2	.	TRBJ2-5	CASSLGTSLFQETQYF	TGTGCCAGCAGCTTGGGGACTAGTCTATTCCAAGAGACCCAGTACTTC
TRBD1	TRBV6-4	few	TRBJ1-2	CASSDTDRGRGYTF	TGTGCCAGCAGTGACACGGACAGGGGCAGAGGCTACACCTTC
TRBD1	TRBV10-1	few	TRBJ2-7	CASSDPGQGHEQYF	TGCGCCAGCAGTGACCCCGGACAGGGTCACGAGCAGTACTTC
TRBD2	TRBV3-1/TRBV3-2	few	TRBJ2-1	CASSQDLGTSGGAYNEQFF	TGTGCCAGCAGCCAAGATCTCGGGACTAGCGGGGGGGCCTACAATGAGCAGTTCTTC
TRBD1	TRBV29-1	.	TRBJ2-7	CSTGQDPYEQYF	TGCAGCACCGGACAGGATCCCTACGAGCAGTACTTC
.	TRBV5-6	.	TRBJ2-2	CASSWDSNTGELFF	TGTGCCAGCAGCTGGGACTCCAACACCGGGGAGCTGTTTTTT
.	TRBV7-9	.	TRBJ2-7	CASSREQGAEYF	TGTGCCAGCAGCCGAGAGCAAGGAGCCGAATACTTC
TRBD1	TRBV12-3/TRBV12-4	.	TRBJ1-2	CASRRTGRGGYTF	TGTGCCAGCAGAAGGACAGGGAGGGGGGGCTACACCTTC
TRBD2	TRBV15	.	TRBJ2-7	CATSKGSGLSYEQYF	TGTGCCACCAGCAAGGGTAGCGGGCTTTCCTACGAGCAGTACTTC
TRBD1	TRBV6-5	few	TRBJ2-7	CASILDRGSYEQYF	TGTGCCAGCATCCTAGACAGGGGGTCCTACGAGCAGTACTTC
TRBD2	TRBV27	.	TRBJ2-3	CASSLAPGGRDTQYF	TGTGCCAGCAGTTTAGCGCCGGGGGGGCGGGATACGCAGTATTTT
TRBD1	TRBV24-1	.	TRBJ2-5	CATSETTGRSLGTQYF	TGTGCCACCAGTGAGACGACAGGGCGGAGTCTCGGGACCCAGTACTTC
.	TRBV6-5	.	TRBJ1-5	CASSSGFTAQHF	TGTGCCAGCAGTTCCGGGTTTACGGCCCAGCATTTT
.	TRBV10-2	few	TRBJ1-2	CASSDLEVQRYGYTF	TGCGCCAGCAGTGATTTAGAGGTCCAACGCTATGGCTACACCTTC